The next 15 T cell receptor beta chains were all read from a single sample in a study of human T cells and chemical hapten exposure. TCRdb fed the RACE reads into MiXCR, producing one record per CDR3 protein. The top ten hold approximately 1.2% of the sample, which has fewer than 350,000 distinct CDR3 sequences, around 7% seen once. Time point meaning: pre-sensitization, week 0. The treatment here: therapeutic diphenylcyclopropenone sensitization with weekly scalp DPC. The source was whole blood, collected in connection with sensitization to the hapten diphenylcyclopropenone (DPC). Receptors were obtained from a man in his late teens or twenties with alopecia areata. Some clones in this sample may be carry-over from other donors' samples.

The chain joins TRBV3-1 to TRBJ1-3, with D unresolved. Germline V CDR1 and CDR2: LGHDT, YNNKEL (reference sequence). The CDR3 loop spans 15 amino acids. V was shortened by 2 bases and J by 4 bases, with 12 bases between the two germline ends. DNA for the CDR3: TGTGCCAGCAGCCAATCTCCGGAGGAGGGAAACACCATATATTTT. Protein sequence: CASSQSPEEGNTIYF.

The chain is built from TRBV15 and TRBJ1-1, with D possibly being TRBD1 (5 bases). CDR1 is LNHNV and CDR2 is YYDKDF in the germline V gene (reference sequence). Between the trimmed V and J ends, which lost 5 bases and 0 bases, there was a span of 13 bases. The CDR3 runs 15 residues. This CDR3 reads CATSPSGGLNTEAFF. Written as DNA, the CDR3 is TGTGCCACCAGCCCTAGCGGGGGATTGAACACTGAAGCTTTCTTT.

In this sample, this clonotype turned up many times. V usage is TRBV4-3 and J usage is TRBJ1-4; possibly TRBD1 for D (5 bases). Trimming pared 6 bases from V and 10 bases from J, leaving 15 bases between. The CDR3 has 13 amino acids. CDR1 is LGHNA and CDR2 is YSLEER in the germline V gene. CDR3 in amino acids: CASRDPGAGKLFF. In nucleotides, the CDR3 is TGCGCCAGCAGAGACCCCGGGGCGGGAAAACTGTTTTTT.

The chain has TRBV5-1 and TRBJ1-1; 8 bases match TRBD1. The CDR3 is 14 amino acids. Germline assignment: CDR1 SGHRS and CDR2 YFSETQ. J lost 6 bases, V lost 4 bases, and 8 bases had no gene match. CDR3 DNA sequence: TGCGCCAGCAGCGGGGGACAGGCGTTGGCTGAAGCTTTCTTT. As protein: CASSGGQALAEAFF.

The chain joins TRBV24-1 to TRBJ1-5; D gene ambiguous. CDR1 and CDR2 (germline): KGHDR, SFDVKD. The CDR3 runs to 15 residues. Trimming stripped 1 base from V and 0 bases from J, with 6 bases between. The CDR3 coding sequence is TGTGCCACCAGTGATTTAAGGTCTAGCAATCAGCCCCAGCATTTT. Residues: CATSDLRSSNQPQHF.

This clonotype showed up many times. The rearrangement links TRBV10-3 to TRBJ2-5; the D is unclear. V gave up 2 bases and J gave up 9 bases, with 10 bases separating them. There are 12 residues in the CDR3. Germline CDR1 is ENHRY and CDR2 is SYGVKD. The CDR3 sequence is CAISEVAEAQYF. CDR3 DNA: TGTGCCATCAGTGAGGTCGCCGAGGCCCAGTACTTC.

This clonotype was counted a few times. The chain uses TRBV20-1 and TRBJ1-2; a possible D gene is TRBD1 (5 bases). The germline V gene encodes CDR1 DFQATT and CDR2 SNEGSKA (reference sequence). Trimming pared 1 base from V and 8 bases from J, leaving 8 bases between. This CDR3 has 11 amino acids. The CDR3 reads CSARARVGYTF. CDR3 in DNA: TGCAGTGCTAGAGCCAGGGTGGGCTACACCTTC.

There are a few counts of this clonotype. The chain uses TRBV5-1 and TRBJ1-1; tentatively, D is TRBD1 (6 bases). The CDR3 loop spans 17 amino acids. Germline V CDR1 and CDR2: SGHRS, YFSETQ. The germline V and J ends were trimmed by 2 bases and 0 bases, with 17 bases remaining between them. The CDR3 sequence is CASSFWNRAILNTEAFF. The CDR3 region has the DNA TGCGCCAGCAGCTTCTGGAACAGGGCTATTCTGAACACTGAAGCTTTCTTT.

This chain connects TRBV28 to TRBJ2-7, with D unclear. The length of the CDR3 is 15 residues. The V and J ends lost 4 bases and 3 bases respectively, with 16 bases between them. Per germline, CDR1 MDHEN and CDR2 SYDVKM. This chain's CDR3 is CASSSDPNRHYEQYF. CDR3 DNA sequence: TGTGCCAGCAGTTCCGACCCTAATCGCCACTACGAGCAGTACTTC.

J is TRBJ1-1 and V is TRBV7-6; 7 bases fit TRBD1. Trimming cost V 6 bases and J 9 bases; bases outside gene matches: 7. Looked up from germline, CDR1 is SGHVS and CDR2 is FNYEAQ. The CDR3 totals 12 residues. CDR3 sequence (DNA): TGTGCCAGCAGTTGGGACAGTGGGAAAGCTTTCTTT. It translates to CASSWDSGKAFF.

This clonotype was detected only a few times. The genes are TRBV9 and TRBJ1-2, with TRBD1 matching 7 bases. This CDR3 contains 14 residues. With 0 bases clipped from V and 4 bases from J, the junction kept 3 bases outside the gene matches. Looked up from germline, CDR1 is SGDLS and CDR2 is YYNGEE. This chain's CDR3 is CASSVGDSLYGYTF. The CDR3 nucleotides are TGTGCCAGCAGCGTAGGGGACAGCCTCTATGGCTACACCTTC.

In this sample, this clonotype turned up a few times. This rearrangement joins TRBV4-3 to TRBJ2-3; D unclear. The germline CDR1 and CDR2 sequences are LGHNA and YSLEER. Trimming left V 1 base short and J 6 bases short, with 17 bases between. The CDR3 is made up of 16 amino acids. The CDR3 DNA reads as TGCGCCAGCAGCCAAGGGCCTCAGCCGACCACGGATACGCAGTATTTT. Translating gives CASSQGPQPTTDTQYF.

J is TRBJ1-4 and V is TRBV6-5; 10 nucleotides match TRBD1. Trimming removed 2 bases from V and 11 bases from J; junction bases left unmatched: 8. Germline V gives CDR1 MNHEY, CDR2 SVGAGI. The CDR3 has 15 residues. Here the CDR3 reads CASSYDGQGDGKLFF. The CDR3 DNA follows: TGTGCCAGCAGTTACGACGGACAGGGGGATGGTAAACTGTTTTTT.

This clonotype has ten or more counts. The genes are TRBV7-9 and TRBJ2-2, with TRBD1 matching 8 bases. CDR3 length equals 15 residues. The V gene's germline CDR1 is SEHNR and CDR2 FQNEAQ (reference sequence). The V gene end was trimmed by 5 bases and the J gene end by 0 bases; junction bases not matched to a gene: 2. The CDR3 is CASSHRGSNTGELFF. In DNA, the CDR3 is TGTGCCAGCAGCCACAGGGGGTCGAACACCGGGGAGCTGTTTTTT.

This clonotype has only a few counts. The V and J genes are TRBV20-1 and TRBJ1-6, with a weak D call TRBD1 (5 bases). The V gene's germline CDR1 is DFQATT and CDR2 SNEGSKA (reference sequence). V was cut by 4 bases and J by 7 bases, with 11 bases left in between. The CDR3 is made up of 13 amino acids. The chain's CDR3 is CSANGDGNSPLHF. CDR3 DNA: TGCAGTGCTAACGGGGACGGAAATTCACCCCTCCACTTT.